A single sample is the source of the 5 T cell receptor beta chains below, sequenced in a study of T-cell memory formation after mild COVID-19. TCRdb processed the 5' RACE reads anew with MiXCR; each CDR3 protein has one entry. The sample has over 400,000 distinct CDR3 sequences, about 22% seen once. Sequencing was done on a sample of PBMCs or a T cell subset sorted from them (not recorded which). These receptors all come from an adult woman who had mild COVID-19 (a few samples of this study predate the infection). Cell type and time point are not known.

This clonotype was observed a few times. The chain recombines TRBV9 with TRBJ2-7; either TRBD1 or TRBD2 may supply D (5 bases each). Trimming removed 0 bases from V and 6 bases from J, with 16 bases in between. The CDR3 has 15 amino acids. CDR1 and CDR2 (germline): SGDLS, YYNGEE. In nucleotides, the CDR3 is TGTGCCAGCAGCGTAGATGGGGGAATGGCGAGCGAGCAGTACTTC. This codes for CASSVDGGMASEQYF.

This clonotype was counted ten times or more. CDR3 nucleotide sequence: TGCGCCAGCAAAGTTACGGGACAGCTTGAAGCTTTCTTT. The encoded protein is CASKVTGQLEAFF. The chain has TRBV5-1 and TRBJ1-1; 7 bases are shared with TRBD1. The CDR3 totals 13 residues. The V and J ends lost 6 bases and 7 bases, in that order; junction bases with no gene match: 9. Germline CDR1 is SGHRS and CDR2 is YFSETQ.

V usage is TRBV28 and J usage is TRBJ1-2; a possible D gene is TRBD1 (5 bases). CDR3 length: 13 amino acids. CDR1 and CDR2 (germline): MDHEN, SYDVKM. Trimming left V 8 bases short and J 3 bases short, with 13 bases between. In nucleotides, the CDR3 is TGTGCCAGCTCCGGTGGGGGGTACTATGGCTACACCTTC. Residues: CASSGGGYYGYTF.

This chain uses TRBV7-9 with TRBJ2-5; 12 bases agree with TRBD2. CDR1 and CDR2 (germline): SEHNR, FQNEAQ (reference sequence). This CDR3 is built from 14 residues. V lost 4 bases to trimming and J lost 7 bases; unmatched junction nucleotides: 4. The CDR3 nucleotides read TGTGCCAGCAGCTACCCGACTAGCGGGGGGACCCAGTACTTC. It specifies CASSYPTSGGTQYF.

CDR3 in amino acids: CASSLGTRMNTEAFF. DNA of the CDR3: TGTGCCAGTTCACTCGGGACAAGGATGAACACTGAAGCTTTCTTT. The J gene is TRBJ1-1, the V gene TRBV10-3; weak D call: TRBD1 (6 bases). The CDR3 covers 15 residues. V was trimmed by 10 bases and J by 0 bases, leaving 18 bases between them. Germline values: CDR1 ENHRY, CDR2 SYGVKD.